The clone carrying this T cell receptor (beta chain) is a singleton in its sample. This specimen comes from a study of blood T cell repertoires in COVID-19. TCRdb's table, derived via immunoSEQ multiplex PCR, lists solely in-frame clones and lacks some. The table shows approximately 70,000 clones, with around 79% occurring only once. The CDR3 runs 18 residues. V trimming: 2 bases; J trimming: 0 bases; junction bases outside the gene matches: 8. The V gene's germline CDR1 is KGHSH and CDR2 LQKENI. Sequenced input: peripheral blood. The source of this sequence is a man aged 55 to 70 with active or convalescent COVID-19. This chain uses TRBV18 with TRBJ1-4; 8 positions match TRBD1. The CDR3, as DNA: TGTGCCAGCTCACCAACCACAGGGGGATACGCAACTAATGAAAAACTGTTTTTT. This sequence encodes CASSPTTGGYATNEKLFF.